This TCR beta chain was obtained from a study of cytomegalovirus exposure and HLA in healthy donors (dated by TCRdb to about 2017). Context from the whole study: An earlier analysis of roughly 500 of the donors reported about 260 Gb of sequence data and around 120 million unique TCR beta sequences obtained from about 180 million T cells. Because of strong linkage in the cohort, roughly five DR-DQ haplotypes were treated as single units for association and clustering. The study combined high-throughput TCR immunosequencing, statistical association of individual TCRs with disease status, and machine learning to predict cytomegalovirus infection status. All discovery cohort repertoires had been generated on a single sequencing platform. Rather than drawing on any new phenotypic data, the later analysis identified candidate immune exposures from TCR beta sequences and the way those sequences occurred across donors. Besides the first cohort of 500 to 700 subjects, a separate validation cohort made up of over 100 different subjects was used. Among 398 genotyped donors of the cohort, an average of about 220,000 unique TCR beta nucleotide sequences was sequenced per donor, of which about 20% were non-productive. To study patterns of TCR occurrence, a later analysis re-analyzed previously published TCR beta repertoires from just over 650 donors and added high-resolution HLA genotyping. The number of donors typed differed by locus, with roughly 629-640 for A, B, C, DRB1 and DQB1, more than 500 for DQA1, about 610 for DPA1, and 472 for DPB1. Using immunosequencing, the study profiled T cell repertoires from around 680 subjects and related those repertoires to cytomegalovirus serostatus. In a later genetic analysis, genome-wide SNP genotypes for 398 of the 666 donors were used, and that subset was treated as a discovery cohort. An early release that covered about 600 HLA-typed donors contained about 290 gigabases of sequencing data and 85 million to 100 million unique TCR sequences. Donor age, sex, ethnicity and CMV serostatus were collected together with the repertoire data. Of the roughly 400 genotyped donors, about 80% fell in the genetic ancestry cluster associated with self-reported Caucasian donors. The study was designed to test whether signatures of past pathogen exposure could be identified by cataloging public T cell receptors. Both class I and class II loci were covered by HLA typing, at four-digit resolution. An earlier analysis of fewer than 700 of the donors applied high-throughput TCR beta sequencing to assess whether each TCR beta V gene segment acted as functional or pseudogenic. Study-wide conclusions, independent of this receptor: A further reported finding was that TCR beta sequences accurately predicted the HLA-A and HLA-B alleles for most subjects in the first cohort. At a false discovery rate of 0.05, a later analysis linked about 16,000 TCR beta sequences to specific HLA alleles. In a later analysis, the rate of TCR association differed among HLA loci, with DRB1 alleles having the most associated TCRs and HLA-C alleles having the fewest. An association between a missense DCLRE1C variant and V-gene and J-gene trimming of TCR beta chains was found in a later genetic analysis and replicated in an independent cohort. A later analysis found that most CMV-associated TCR beta chains appeared HLA-restricted, with HLA associations seemingly driven largely by CMV exposure. A total of some 180 TCR beta chains were listed by the study as associated with cytomegalovirus. Broadly in line with IMGT annotations, most TCR beta V segments showed up in productive rearrangements about 87% or about 30% of the time in an earlier analysis of 450 to 600 of the donors. The authors suggested that the approach could potentially be extended to other disease states and immunological phenotypes. The cohort was sequenced for TCR beta chains only, and without alpha or paired-chain data the features that could be detected were limited. Sequencing depth was assumed to be roughly uniform across donors in the presence/absence analyses, though that assumption may not hold. The sequencing pipeline was judged likely to have produced a cluster of highly shared sequence variants as a technical artifact. Some IMGT-functional V segments, including TRBV6-2 and TRBV6-3, could not be distinguished by the 87-base-pair reads and were therefore excluded. Because HLA typing was unavailable for some donors at each locus, only the typed subset was used in association tests. A later analysis found that HLA-associated TCR beta chains were more clonally expanded and had lower generation probabilities than equally common non-associated chains. A few of the identified cytomegalovirus-associated TCR beta chains were confirmed in vitro to be specific for cytomegalovirus antigens. Assigning TCR associations to individual alleles was difficult when HLA alleles, especially DR and DQ, strongly co-occurred. Across donors, most TCR sequences were observed very rarely, whereas some public TCRs were present in many individuals. The classifier was reported to diagnose cytomegalovirus status with high specificity and sensitivity in both the original cohort and the validation cohort. In a later genetic analysis, fewer N-insertions in productive TCRs were reported among donors in an Asian-associated ancestry cluster than the 666-donor mean. Linkage disequilibrium might explain the correlated functional status among segregating V segments, but an unknown experimental factor could not be ruled out. Over 15 rarely observed V segments, including chromosome 9 orphons, were excluded from the earlier analysis of some 590 of the donors because counts were too low. For the cohort, immune exposure information was limited to CMV serostatus. According to a later analysis, parvovirus B19, influenza, CMV and Epstein-Barr virus appeared linked to several top co-occurrence clusters.

V sheds 4 bases and J sheds 4 bases, leaving 10 bases between their ends. CDR1 and CDR2 are read off the germline V gene as MNHNS and SASEGT. The CDR3 measures 13 amino acids from cysteine to phenylalanine. Of all the DNA, just the CDR3 is kept, 39 bases in frame from base 1. The method was the immunoSEQ multiplex PCR assay. A mixture of 60 forward primers for TCR Vbeta segments and 13 reverse primers for TCR Jbeta segments was used in the multiplex PCR. The CDR3 region of rearranged TCR beta genes was amplified from genomic DNA by a multiplex PCR assay. The Illumina HiSeq System was used to sequence the amplified TCR beta libraries as 87-base-pair reads. For the original study's pipeline: A later analysis tallied tens of millions of unique TCR beta chains across the 666 repertoires, and about 12 million of those chains were shared by two or more donors. To remove PCR and sequencing errors, raw reads were error-corrected and collapsed into unique sequences using a nearest-neighbor algorithm that merged closely related sequences. Alignment of CDR3 sequences to IMGT reference sequences was used to assign V, D and J gene segments. For a sequence to be retained, at least a six-nucleotide match to both a V gene segment and a J gene segment was required. Rearrangements were classified as productive when the CDR3 lacked stop codons and remained in frame with V and J, and all other rearrangements were classified as non-productive. Following IMGT convention, CDR3 was defined as the stretch from the second conserved V-encoded cysteine up to the conserved J-encoded phenylalanine. The earlier analysis of 500 to 750 of the donors excluded any sequence lacking an unambiguous match to a single V gene segment. In an earlier analysis of 587 of the donors, V segments were called functional above 56.7% productive rearrangements and were called segregating when the between-donor standard deviation exceeded 5%. A statistical classification framework was built to diagnose cytomegalovirus status from the catalog of TCR beta chain sequences. A later analysis assigned V and J genes by comparing TCR nucleotide sequences with IMGT/GENE-DB human TR gene sequences. The TCRdist pipeline was used in a later analysis to assign CDR3 sequences and most-parsimonious VDJ recombination scenarios. A later analysis defined each TCR beta chain by its CDR3 amino acid sequence plus V-gene family, and excluded reads lacking a unique V-gene family. To address suspected cross-contamination and a sequencing artifact, a later analysis removed 550 to 750 highly shared, low-generation-probability nucleotide sequences. A later analysis calculated a clonal expansion index for each public chain from normalized within-repertoire ranks of inferred template counts. In a later analysis, generation probabilities were computed with a VDJ recombination model fitted to out-of-frame rearrangements, and the resulting probabilities were checked against IGoR. In a later analysis, hypergeometric tests were used to score TCR-TCR, TCR-HLA and TCR-CMV co-occurrence, with a repertoire-size bias correction applied to TCR pairs. In a later analysis, false discovery rates were estimated by permuting HLA or CMV assignments 20 times. In a later analysis, co-occurring TCRs were grouped using DBSCAN, and TCRdist sequence similarity was added for clustering within HLA-allele-positive subsets. Co-occurrence clustering excluded repertoires with fewer than 30,000 or more than 120,000 public chains, plus five with anomalous nucleotide sharing. TCRdb took over this immuneACCESS table, retaining in-frame rearrangements with V and J assigned. Such tables are incomplete; in checked studies, under half of the missing clones stem from an unresolved V gene, and the remainder is unexplained. V, J and clone size derive from that table, while D and trimming were established from the DNA sequence. The sample records 140,000 to 150,000 clones, approximately 84% of which are singletons. 9% to 10% of the sample is held by the ten biggest clonotypes.

Remarks on this clone: Which antigen it targets is not known. No base quality values were provided; no much bigger clone lies one nucleotide off.

The cohort comprised fewer than 700 healthy bone marrow donors. At the time of sampling, every cohort member was nominally healthy, though immune exposures that went unrecorded were likely present. The donor tested CMV seropositive and was one of the 289 seropositive cohort members. Every donor gave a peripheral blood sample, and the peripheral blood mononuclear cells from that sample were used for TCR beta sequencing. Genomic DNA was extracted from the blood cell samples with the Qiagen DNeasy Blood Extraction Kit. This receptor chain uses TRBV6-1 and TRBJ1-1, with TRBD1 as a weak D call on 5 bases. Sequences were obtained from PBMCs. The TCR originated in a woman between 55 and 75 years old in good health and CMV-seropositive. The DNA sequence reads TGTGCCAGCAGTGTACAGGAGAGCACTGAAGCTTTCTTT. Its protein product is CASSVQESTEAFF.